The clone carrying this T cell receptor (beta chain) appeared many times. These data come from a study of neurological immune-mediated disorders. Stated time point: longitudinal time-point 1 (baseline). TCRdb re-called the 5' RACE reads through MiXCR, storing one row per CDR3 protein. In the table there are 64,000 or so distinct CDR3 sequences, 10% of which are singletons. The clonotype originates from a man in his thirties or forties in good health. The sequenced material came from PBMCs.

CDR3 nucleotides: TGTGCCAGCATAGACATGGCCTATGAGCAGTTCTTC. Translating gives CASIDMAYEQFF. The chain has TRBV28 and TRBJ2-1; no reliable D call. CDR1 and CDR2 (germline): MDHEN, SYDVKM. The V end lost 7 bases, the J end lost 8 bases, and 12 bases lay between the germline ends. This CDR3 contains 12 residues.